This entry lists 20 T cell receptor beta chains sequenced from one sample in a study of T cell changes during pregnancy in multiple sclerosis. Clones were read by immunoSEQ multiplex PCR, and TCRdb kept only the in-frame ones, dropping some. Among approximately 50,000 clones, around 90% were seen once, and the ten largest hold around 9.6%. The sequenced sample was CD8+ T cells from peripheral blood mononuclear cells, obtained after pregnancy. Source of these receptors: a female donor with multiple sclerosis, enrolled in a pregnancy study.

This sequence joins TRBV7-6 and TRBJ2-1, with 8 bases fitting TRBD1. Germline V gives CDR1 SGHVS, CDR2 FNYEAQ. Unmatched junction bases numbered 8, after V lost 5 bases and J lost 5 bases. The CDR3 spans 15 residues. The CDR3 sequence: CASSHRTGIDNEQFF. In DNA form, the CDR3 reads TGTGCCAGCAGCCACCGGACAGGGATTGACAATGAGCAGTTCTTC. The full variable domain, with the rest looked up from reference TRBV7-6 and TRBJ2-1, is GAGVSQSPRYKVTKRGQDVALRCDPISGHVSLYWYRQALGQGPEFLTYFNYEAQQDKSGLPNDRFSAERPEGSISTLTIQRTEQRDSAMYRCASSHRTGIDNEQFFGPGTRLTVL.

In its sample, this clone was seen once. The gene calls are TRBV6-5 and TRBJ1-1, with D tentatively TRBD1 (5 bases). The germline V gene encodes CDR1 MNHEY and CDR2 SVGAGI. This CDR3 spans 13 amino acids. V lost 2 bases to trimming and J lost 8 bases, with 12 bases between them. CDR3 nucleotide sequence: TGTGCCAGCAGTTACGCCACAGGCTTGGAAGCTTTCTTT. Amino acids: CASSYATGLEAFF.

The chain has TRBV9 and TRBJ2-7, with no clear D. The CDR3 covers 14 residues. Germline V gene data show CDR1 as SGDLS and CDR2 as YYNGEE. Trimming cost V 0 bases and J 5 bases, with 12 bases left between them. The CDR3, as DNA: TGTGCCAGCAGCGTAGTGGGCTCGGAAAACGAGCAGTACTTC. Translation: CASSVVGSENEQYF.

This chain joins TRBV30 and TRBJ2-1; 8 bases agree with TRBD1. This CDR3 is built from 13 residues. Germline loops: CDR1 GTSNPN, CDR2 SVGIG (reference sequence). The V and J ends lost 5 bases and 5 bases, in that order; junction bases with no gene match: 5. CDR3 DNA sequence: TGTGCCTGGTTGGGGACAGGAAACAATGAGCAGTTCTTC. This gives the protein CAWLGTGNNEQFF.

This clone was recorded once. This chain's CDR3 is CASSDDISQGYYGYTF. In DNA form, the CDR3 reads TGTGCCAGCAGTGACGACATCTCTCAAGGTTACTATGGCTACACCTTC. The chain couples TRBV6-1 to TRBJ1-2, with D unclear. The CDR3 has 16 amino acids. The V and J ends lost 3 bases and 3 bases respectively, with 17 bases between them. Germline CDR1 and CDR2: MNHNS and SASEGT.

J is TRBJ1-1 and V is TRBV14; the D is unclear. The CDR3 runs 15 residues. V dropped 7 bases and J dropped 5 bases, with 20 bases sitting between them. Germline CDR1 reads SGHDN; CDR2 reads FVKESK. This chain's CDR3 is CASIQAREARTEAFF. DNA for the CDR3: TGTGCCAGCATCCAGGCCCGGGAGGCGAGGACTGAAGCTTTCTTT. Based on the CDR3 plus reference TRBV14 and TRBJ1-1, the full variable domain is EAGVTQFPSHSVIEKGQTVTLRCDPISGHDNLYWYRRVMGKEIKFLLHFVKESKQDESGMPNNRFLAERTGGTYSTLKVQPAELEDSGVYFCASIQAREARTEAFFGQGTRLTVV.

CDR3 sequence: CASSNPSHTGGRPSTDTQYF. The DNA of the CDR3 is TGTGCCAGCAGCAACCCCTCCCATACAGGGGGCCGCCCTAGCACAGATACGCAGTATTTT. This chain connects TRBV9 to TRBJ2-3, with 9 bases identical to TRBD1. The length of the CDR3 is 20 residues. Germline V gene lookup returns CDR1 SGDLS and CDR2 YYNGEE. Unmatched junction bases numbered 18, after V lost 4 bases and J lost 0 bases.

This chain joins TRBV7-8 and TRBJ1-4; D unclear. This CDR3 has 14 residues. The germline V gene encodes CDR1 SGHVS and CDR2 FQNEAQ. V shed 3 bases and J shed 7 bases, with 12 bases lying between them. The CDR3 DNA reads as TGTGCCAGCAGCTTCCAACTGCCTCCTGAAAAACTGTTTTTT. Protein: CASSFQLPPEKLFF. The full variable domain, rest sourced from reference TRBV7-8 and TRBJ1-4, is GAGVSQSPRYKVAKRGQDVALRCDPISGHVSLFWYQQALGQGPEFLTYFQNEAQLDKSGLPSDRFFAERPEGSVSTLKIQRTQQEDSAVYLCASSFQLPPEKLFFGSGTQLSVL.

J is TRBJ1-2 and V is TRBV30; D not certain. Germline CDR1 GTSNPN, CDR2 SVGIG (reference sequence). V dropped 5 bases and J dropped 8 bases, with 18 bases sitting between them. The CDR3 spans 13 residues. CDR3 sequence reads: CAWEGEGFSGYTF. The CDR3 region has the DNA TGTGCCTGGGAGGGTGAGGGATTTTCGGGCTACACCTTC.

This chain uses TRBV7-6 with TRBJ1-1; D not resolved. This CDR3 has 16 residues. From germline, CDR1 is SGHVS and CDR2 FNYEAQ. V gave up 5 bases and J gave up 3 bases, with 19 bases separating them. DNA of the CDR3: TGTGCCAGCAGCCGTATGGGAGGAGTATCGGACACTGAAGCTTTCTTT. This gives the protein CASSRMGGVSDTEAFF.

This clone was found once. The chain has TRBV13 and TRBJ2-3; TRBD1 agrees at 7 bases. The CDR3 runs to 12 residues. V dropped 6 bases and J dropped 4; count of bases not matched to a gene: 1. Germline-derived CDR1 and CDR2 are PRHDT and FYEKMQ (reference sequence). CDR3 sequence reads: CASSQGADTQYF. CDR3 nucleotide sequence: TGTGCCAGCAGTCAGGGGGCAGATACGCAGTATTTT.

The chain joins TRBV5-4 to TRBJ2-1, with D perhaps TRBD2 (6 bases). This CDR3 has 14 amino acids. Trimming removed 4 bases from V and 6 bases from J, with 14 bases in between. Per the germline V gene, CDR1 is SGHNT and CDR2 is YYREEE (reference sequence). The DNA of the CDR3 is TGTGCCAGCAGCCCGGAGGCGGGGCCCAATGAGCAGTTCTTC. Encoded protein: CASSPEAGPNEQFF.

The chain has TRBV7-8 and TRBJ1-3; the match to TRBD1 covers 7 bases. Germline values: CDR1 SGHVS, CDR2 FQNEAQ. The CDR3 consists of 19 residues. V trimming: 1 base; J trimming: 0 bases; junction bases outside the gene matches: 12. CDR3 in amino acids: CASSLVPGQSKSSGNTIYF. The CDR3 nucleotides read TGTGCCAGCAGCTTAGTACCGGGACAGAGTAAATCCTCTGGAAACACCATATATTTT.

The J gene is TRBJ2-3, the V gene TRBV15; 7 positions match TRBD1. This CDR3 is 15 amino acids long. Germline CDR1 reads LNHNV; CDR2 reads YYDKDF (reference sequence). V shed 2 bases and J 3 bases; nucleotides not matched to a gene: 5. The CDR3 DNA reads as TGTGCCACCAGCAGATTTCAGGGGGAGACAGATACGCAGTATTTT. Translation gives CATSRFQGETDTQYF.

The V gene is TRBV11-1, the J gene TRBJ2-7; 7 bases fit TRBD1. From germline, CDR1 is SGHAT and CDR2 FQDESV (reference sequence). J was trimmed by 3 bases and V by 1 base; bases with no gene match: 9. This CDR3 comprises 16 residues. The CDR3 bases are TGTGCCAGCAGCTTAGGAGAGGGGGCAGGGTTCTACGAGCAGTACTTC. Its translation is CASSLGEGAGFYEQYF.

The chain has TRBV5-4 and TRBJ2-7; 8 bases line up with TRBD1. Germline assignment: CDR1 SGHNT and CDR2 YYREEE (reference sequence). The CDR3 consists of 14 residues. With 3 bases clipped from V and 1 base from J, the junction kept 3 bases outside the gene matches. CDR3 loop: CASSWGQESYEQYF. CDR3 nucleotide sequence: TGTGCCAGCAGCTGGGGACAGGAGTCCTACGAGCAGTACTTC.

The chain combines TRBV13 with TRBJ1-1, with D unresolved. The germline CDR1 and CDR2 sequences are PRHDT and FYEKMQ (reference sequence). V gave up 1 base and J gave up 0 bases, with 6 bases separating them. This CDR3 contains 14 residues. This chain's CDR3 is CASSLVSMNTEAFF. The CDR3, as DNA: TGTGCCAGCAGCTTAGTTAGTATGAACACTGAAGCTTTCTTT.

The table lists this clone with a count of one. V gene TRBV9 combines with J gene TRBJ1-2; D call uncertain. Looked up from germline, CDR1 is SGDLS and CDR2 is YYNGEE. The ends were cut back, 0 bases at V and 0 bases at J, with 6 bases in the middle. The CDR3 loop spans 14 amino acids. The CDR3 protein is CASSVGAANYGYTF. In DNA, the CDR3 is TGTGCCAGCAGCGTAGGGGCAGCTAACTATGGCTACACCTTC.

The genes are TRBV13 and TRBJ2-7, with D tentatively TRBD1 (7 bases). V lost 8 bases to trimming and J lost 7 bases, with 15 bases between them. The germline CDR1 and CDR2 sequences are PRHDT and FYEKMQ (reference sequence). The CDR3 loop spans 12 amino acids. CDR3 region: CASRRGREEQYF. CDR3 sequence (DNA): TGTGCCAGCCGTAGGGGGCGGGAAGAGCAGTACTTC.

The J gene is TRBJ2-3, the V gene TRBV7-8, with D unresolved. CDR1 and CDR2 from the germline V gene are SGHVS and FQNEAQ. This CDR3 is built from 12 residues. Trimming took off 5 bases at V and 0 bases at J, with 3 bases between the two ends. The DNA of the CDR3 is TGTGCCAGCAGCCTAAGCACAGATACGCAGTATTTT. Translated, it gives CASSLSTDTQYF.